This T cell receptor beta chain was obtained from a study of PD-L1 blockade in urothelial cancer. TCRdb keeps only in-frame clones here, not all; method: immunoSEQ multiplex PCR. Of 100,000 to 150,000 clones listed, about 88% are singletons. The time point was: pretreatment peripheral blood. Sequencing was performed on PBMCs, taken around atezolizumab (anti-PD-L1) treatment. The sequence derives from a man between 45 and 60 years old with urothelial cancer.

The CDR3 is CAWRARPGNNSPLHF. In DNA, the CDR3 is TGTGCCTGGAGGGCGCGGCCGGGGAACAATTCACCCCTCCACTTT. The chain joins TRBV30 to TRBJ1-6; D remains ambiguous. The ends were cut back, 3 bases at V and 7 bases at J, with 16 bases in the middle. The CDR3 length is 15 residues. CDR1 is GTSNPN and CDR2 is SVGIG in the germline V gene (reference sequence).